Each of the 30 T cell receptor beta chains below was sequenced from the same sample in a study of PD-1 blockade in classical Hodgkin lymphoma. Profiled with immunoSEQ multiplex PCR; TCRdb holds only in-frame clones, not every one. The table includes about 21,000 clones, around two thirds detected once. There was relapse after autologous stem cell transplantation in every patient, and there was variation in brentuximab vedotin exposure. This material consisted of peripheral blood mononuclear cells (PBMCs), taken at baseline. Receptor source: a human donor with classical Hodgkin lymphoma.

The chain carries TRBV6-5 and TRBJ1-5; D is undetermined. CDR1 and CDR2 (germline): MNHEY, SVGAGI. Trimming removed 6 bases at V and 7 bases at J, with 10 bases between. The CDR3 is 12 residues long. CDR3 region: CASSGPKQPQHF. DNA of the CDR3: TGTGCCAGCAGCGGACCGAAGCAGCCCCAGCATTTT.

The chain combines TRBV5-1 with TRBJ1-2; D is undetermined. This CDR3 has 12 amino acids. Trimming left V 0 bases short and J 8 bases short, with 8 bases between. The V gene's germline CDR1 is SGHRS and CDR2 YFSETQ. CDR3 protein: CASSLGQYGYTF. For the CDR3, the DNA is TGCGCCAGCAGCTTGGGGCAGTACGGCTACACCTTC.

The gene calls are TRBV28 and TRBJ2-7, with a possible D match to TRBD1 (6 bases). This CDR3 has 15 residues. The V and J ends lost 5 bases and 3 bases respectively, with 17 bases between them. Per the germline V gene, CDR1 is MDHEN and CDR2 is SYDVKM. The DNA of the CDR3 is TGTGCCAGCAGTCCCCGGGTCTCCAGGGGCTACGAGCAGTACTTC. This codes for CASSPRVSRGYEQYF.

This chain links TRBV6-5 with TRBJ2-1, with 8 bases matching TRBD2. Germline CDR1 and CDR2: MNHEY and SVGAGI. V was clipped by 6 bases and J by 0 bases; unmatched bases: 4. This CDR3 has 15 amino acids. The CDR3 is CASSSGTSSYNEQFF. The CDR3 bases are TGTGCCAGCAGCTCCGGGACTAGCTCCTACAATGAGCAGTTCTTC.

The V call is TRBV28, the J call TRBJ2-7; 7 positions match TRBD1. Unmatched junction bases numbered 9, after V lost 7 bases and J lost 0 bases. This CDR3 region has 15 residues. Germline V gives CDR1 MDHEN, CDR2 SYDVKM. The chain's CDR3 is CASTRPGTASYEQYF. The CDR3 DNA reads as TGTGCCAGCACCAGACCCGGGACAGCCTCCTACGAGCAGTACTTC.

The chain combines TRBV25-1 with TRBJ2-1; 12 bases are a match to TRBD1. V was pared by 4 bases and J by 1 base, with 8 bases of the junction left unmatched. The CDR3 totals 18 residues. Per germline, CDR1 MGHDK and CDR2 SYGVNS. CDR3 DNA sequence: TGTGCCAGCAGTGCAACCGGGACAGGGGGCAAATCCTACAATGAGCAGTTCTTC. It codes for CASSATGTGGKSYNEQFF.

V gene TRBV4-3 combines with J gene TRBJ2-2; no clear D. Germline CDR1 is LGHNA and CDR2 is YSLEER. Trimming took 0 bases from V and 7 from J, leaving 12 bases between them. The length of the CDR3 is 15 residues. The CDR3 protein is CASSQDPALGGELFF. CDR3 nucleotides: TGCGCCAGCAGCCAAGATCCCGCGCTCGGCGGGGAGCTGTTTTTT.

This clone has only a few counts. The rearrangement uses TRBV6-5 and TRBJ2-7, with D unclear. Germline V gene lookup returns CDR1 MNHEY and CDR2 SVGAGI. This CDR3 contains 13 residues. V lost 6 bases and J 2 bases, leaving 11 bases between the germline ends. CDR3: CASSPPEPYEQYF. CDR3 nucleotide sequence: TGTGCCAGCAGCCCCCCCGAGCCCTACGAGCAGTACTTC.

The V and J genes are TRBV4-3 and TRBJ1-5; TRBD1 aligns across 7 bases. The J segment lost 2 bases and the V segment lost 3 bases, leaving 4 bases of the junction unmatched. Germline V CDR1 and CDR2: LGHNA, YSLEER. The CDR3 totals 15 residues. CDR3 nucleotides: TGCGCCAGCAGCCACGGCGACAGGGGCAATCAGCCCCAGCATTTT. It translates to CASSHGDRGNQPQHF.

The chain employs TRBV2 and TRBJ1-4, with 8 bases that match TRBD1. Germline CDR1 reads SNHLY; CDR2 reads FYNNEI. The ends lost 8 bases at V and 6 bases at J; junction bases unmatched: 8. The CDR3 has 14 amino acids. This chain's CDR3 is CASLLQGEDEKLFF. CDR3 nucleotide sequence: TGTGCCAGCCTGTTACAGGGGGAGGATGAAAAACTGTTTTTT. Full variable domain (outside the CDR3, taken from reference TRBV2 and TRBJ1-4): EPEVTQTPSHQVTQMGQEVILRCVPISNHLYFYWYRQILGQKVEFLVSFYNNEISEKSEIFDDQFSVERPDGSNFTLKIRSTKLEDSAMYFCASLLQGEDEKLFFGSGTQLSVL.

The chain couples TRBV4-1 to TRBJ2-7; no reliable D call. From germline, CDR1 is MGHRA and CDR2 YSYEKL. CDR3 length equals 11 residues. Deletions cut 2 bases from V and 3 bases from J, with 2 bases between. For the CDR3, the DNA is TGCGCCAGCAGCCAAAACTACGAGCAGTACTTC. Protein product: CASSQNYEQYF.

The V and J genes are TRBV11-2 and TRBJ1-5; D is unresolved. From germline, CDR1 is SGHAT and CDR2 FQNNGV. The V end lost 1 base, the J end lost 3 bases, and 10 bases lay between the germline ends. This CDR3 region has 15 residues. CDR3 coding DNA: TGTGCCAGCAGCTTAGGTCTACGGATCAATCAGCCCCAGCATTTT. Translation gives CASSLGLRINQPQHF.

This clone has only a few counts. V usage is TRBV5-4 and J usage is TRBJ2-3, with a weak D call TRBD1 (5 bases). CDR1 and CDR2 (germline): SGHNT, YYREEE (reference sequence). The CDR3 contains 16 residues. Trimming removed 2 bases from V and 0 bases from J, with 13 bases in between. In nucleotides, the CDR3 is TGTGCCAGCAGCTTACCAGGGTCTACTAGCACAGATACGCAGTATTTT. Encoded protein: CASSLPGSTSTDTQYF.

This chain links TRBV28 with TRBJ2-1; possible D gene TRBD2, 6 bases. The CDR3 runs to 14 residues. V was shortened by 5 bases and J by 7 bases, with 15 bases between the two germline ends. Germline CDR1 MDHEN, CDR2 SYDVKM. In DNA, the CDR3 is TGTGCCAGCAGTCGCCCGAAAGGGAGGAATGAGCAGTTCTTC. Its translation is CASSRPKGRNEQFF.

The V call is TRBV6-5, the J call TRBJ2-5, with D uncertain. The CDR3 length is 14 residues. Trimming shortened V by 5 bases and J by 5 bases, and 15 bases separated the two germline ends. From germline, CDR1 is MNHEY and CDR2 SVGAGI. CDR3 loop: CASSPKKIYETQYF. For the CDR3, the DNA is TGTGCCAGCAGTCCCAAGAAAATATACGAGACCCAGTACTTC.

The genes are TRBV5-5 and TRBJ1-4; TRBD1 matches at 7 bases. The germline gives CDR1 SGHKS, CDR2 YYEKEE (reference sequence). CDR3 size: 13 residues. The junction had 7 bases not matched to a gene; V was cut back by 4 bases and J by 10 bases. For the CDR3, the DNA is TGTGCCAGCAGCCTAGCAGGGGGTTTAAAACTGTTTTTT. Translation gives CASSLAGGLKLFF.

This clone was observed a handful of times. This sequence joins TRBV30 and TRBJ1-1; no reliable D call. Germline V CDR1 and CDR2: GTSNPN, SVGIG (reference sequence). Trimming cost V 4 bases and J 8 bases, with 17 bases left between them. The length of the CDR3 is 13 residues. The CDR3 region is CAWNPGGRKEAFF. The CDR3 nucleotides read TGTGCCTGGAACCCTGGTGGTCGGAAAGAAGCTTTCTTT.

This clone has only a few counts. CDR3 loop: CASGKRVQETQYF. For the CDR3, the DNA is TGTGCCAGCGGGAAGAGGGTGCAAGAGACCCAGTACTTC. The gene calls are TRBV19 and TRBJ2-5, with D possibly being TRBD2 (5 bases). V dropped 9 bases and J dropped 2 bases, with 13 bases sitting between them. CDR1 and CDR2 (germline): LNHDA, SQIVND (reference sequence). The CDR3 runs to 13 residues.

The chain has TRBV11-2 and TRBJ2-5; 11 nucleotides match TRBD1. There are 16 residues in the CDR3. CDR1 and CDR2 (germline): SGHAT, FQNNGV. With V trimmed by 1 base and J by 2 bases, 3 bases remained unmatched. The CDR3 DNA reads TGTGCCAGCAGCTTAGGGGACAGGGGGAAACAAGAGACCCAGTACTTC. Amino acid sequence: CASSLGDRGKQETQYF.

V usage is TRBV27 and J usage is TRBJ1-1; TRBD1 might be the D (6 bases). CDR3 size: 16 residues. The germline V and J ends were trimmed by 5 bases and 2 bases, with 18 bases remaining between them. Germline CDR1 is MNHEY and CDR2 is SMNVEV (reference sequence). CDR3 in DNA: TGTGCCAGCAGTCCCGCGGGGGGCAGGGGAAACACTGAAGCTTTCTTT. It codes for CASSPAGGRGNTEAFF.

The CDR3 protein is CASSTARDHQPQHF. The CDR3 nucleotides read TGTGCCAGTAGCACCGCCCGGGACCATCAGCCCCAGCATTTT. The chain joins TRBV19 to TRBJ1-5, with D perhaps TRBD1 (5 bases). V dropped 6 bases and J dropped 5 bases, with 14 bases sitting between them. The CDR3 runs to 14 residues. In germline, CDR1 is LNHDA, CDR2 SQIVND (reference sequence).

The chain uses TRBV27 and TRBJ1-1; 9 bases fit TRBD1. Per germline, CDR1 MNHEY and CDR2 SMNVEV (reference sequence). The CDR3 runs 16 residues. V was clipped by 5 bases and J by 1 base; unmatched bases: 8. CDR3 DNA sequence: TGTGCCAGCAGTCACGGACAGGGGCTCCCGAACACTGAAGCTTTCTTT. Translated, it gives CASSHGQGLPNTEAFF.

CDR3 coding DNA: TGTGCCAGCAGCTTAGCGGGAAGTACGCAGTATTTT. Translating gives CASSLAGSTQYF. J is TRBJ2-3 and V is TRBV7-2; D gene unclear. Germline-derived CDR1 and CDR2 are SGHTA and FQGNSA. Deletions cut 0 bases from V and 8 bases from J, with 6 bases between. The CDR3 is made up of 12 amino acids.

This sequence joins TRBV30 and TRBJ1-1, with 7 bases lining up with TRBD1. With 7 bases clipped from V and 1 base from J, the junction kept 9 bases outside the gene matches. The CDR3 runs 14 residues. Germline loops: CDR1 GTSNPN, CDR2 SVGIG (reference sequence). The CDR3 bases are TGTGCCTCTCGACAGGGACATGGGAACACTGAAGCTTTCTTT. This codes for CASRQGHGNTEAFF.

This clone has only a few counts. J is TRBJ1-2 and V is TRBV6-5; 7 bases agree with TRBD1. CDR3 size: 16 residues. Per germline, CDR1 MNHEY and CDR2 SVGAGI. V lost 2 bases, J lost 4 bases, and 10 bases stayed unmatched. The chain's CDR3 is CASSYDTDRQSYGYTF. The CDR3 DNA reads as TGTGCCAGCAGTTACGACACGGACAGGCAGAGCTATGGCTACACCTTC.

The V gene is TRBV13, the J gene TRBJ2-7; 10 bases fit TRBD1. Germline CDR1 PRHDT, CDR2 FYEKMQ (reference sequence). There are 14 residues in the CDR3. V shed 2 bases, J shed 5 bases, and the junction held 3 bases outside the gene matches. CDR3 amino acids: CASSLRQGADEQYF. CDR3 nucleotide sequence: TGTGCCAGCAGCTTACGACAGGGGGCGGACGAGCAGTACTTC.

Sample share makes this clone medium-sized (0.01 to 0.1%). The rearrangement joins TRBV20-1 to TRBJ2-7, with TRBD2 identical over 8 bases. CDR3 length: 11 amino acids. Germline CDR1 and CDR2: DFQATT and SNEGSKA (reference sequence). J was trimmed by 12 bases and V by 2 bases; bases with no gene match: 6. The CDR3 protein is CSARIGGRRYF. CDR3 bases: TGCAGTGCTAGAATTGGCGGGAGGCGGTACTTC.

The chain joins TRBV19 to TRBJ2-3; D gene unclear. The V and J ends lost 2 bases and 2 bases respectively, with 5 bases between them. There are 13 residues in the CDR3. From germline, CDR1 is LNHDA and CDR2 SQIVND (reference sequence). The CDR3 sequence is CASSIFSTDTQYF. The CDR3 DNA reads as TGTGCCAGTAGTATATTTTCCACAGATACGCAGTATTTT.

In its sample, this clone was seen once. The chain is built from TRBV5-1 and TRBJ2-1, with 8 bases aligning to TRBD1. CDR3 length equals 15 residues. Germline trimming cut 4 bases from V and 3 bases from J; bases unmatched to any gene: 6. In germline, CDR1 is SGHRS, CDR2 YFSETQ. DNA for the CDR3: TGCGCCAGCAGCAAGACAGGGGTAGGCTACAATGAGCAGTTCTTC. Protein sequence: CASSKTGVGYNEQFF.

The rearrangement joins TRBV12-1 to TRBJ1-5; TRBD1 was called by the table and not checked on the DNA. TRBV12-1 is designated a pseudogene. The CDR3 is 17 residues long. Here the CDR3 reads CASSFALPVDSNQPQHF. CDR3 nucleotide sequence: TGTGCCAGCAGCTTTGCGTTACCAGTTGATAGCAATCAGCCCCAGCATTTT.